Listed below are T cell receptor beta chains from one sample, sequenced in a study of control samples from healthy donors and cancer patients. TCRdb's table, derived via immunoSEQ multiplex PCR, lists solely in-frame clones and lacks some. The data hold around 100,000 clones, with less than 90% observed a single time. Material: blood. The source of these receptors is a woman aged 45 to 65 in good health. CDR3s include the opening cysteine and the closing phenylalanine or tryptophan. A D gene is named only where the DNA matches it firmly. Some rows have no size entry. The others give once, few or many, or a class for an expanded clone.

clone size	J gene	D gene	V gene	CDR3 protein	CDR3 DNA
NA	TRBJ1-5	NA	TRBV6-1	CASSENVRANQPQHF	TGTGCCAGCAGTGAAAATGTCAGGGCTAATCAGCCCCAGCATTTT
NA	TRBJ1-2	TRBD1	TRBV5-1	CASRAAYRGPGYGYTF	TGCGCCAGCAGAGCCGCCTACAGGGGGCCGGGCTATGGCTACACCTTC
NA	TRBJ2-1	TRBD2	TRBV11-3	CASSPRLAGAYNEQFF	TGTGCCAGCAGCCCAAGACTAGCGGGTGCCTACAATGAGCAGTTCTTC
NA	TRBJ1-1	TRBD1	TRBV4-2	CASSQQRTGVLTEAFF	TGTGCCAGCAGCCAACAAAGGACAGGGGTATTAACTGAAGCTTTCTTT
once	TRBJ1-3	NA	TRBV30	CAWNPDGIRGNTIYF	TGTGCCTGGAACCCGGACGGGATTCGTGGAAACACCATATATTTT
NA	TRBJ2-5	NA	TRBV6-6	CASSRAGSTSQTQYF	TGTGCCAGCTCCCGGGCGGGGAGTACTTCTCAGACCCAGTACTTC
NA	TRBJ2-5	NA	TRBV4-1	CASSQAPGLQQETQYF	TGCGCCAGCAGCCAAGCCCCGGGACTCCAACAAGAGACCCAGTACTTC
NA	TRBJ2-1	NA	TRBV4-3	CASSQDKSEQFF	TGCGCCAGCAGCCAAGATAAGAGTGAGCAGTTCTTC
once	TRBJ2-1	NA	TRBV11-3	CASSLGFGDSYNEQFF	TGTGCCAGCAGCTTAGGGTTCGGGGACTCCTACAATGAGCAGTTCTTC
once	TRBJ1-5	NA	TRBV7-9	CASSHSFPGNQPQHF	TGTGCCAGCAGCCACAGCTTCCCTGGCAATCAGCCCCAGCATTTT
NA	TRBJ1-1	NA	TRBV3-1/TRBV3-2	CASSQDWGFRDTEAFF	TGTGCCAGCAGCCAAGATTGGGGGTTTCGGGACACTGAAGCTTTCTTT
NA	TRBJ2-5	NA	TRBV12-3/TRBV12-4	CASSPGWQETQYF	TGTGCCAGCAGCCCGGGGTGGCAAGAGACCCAGTACTTC
NA	TRBJ2-1	NA	TRBV5-6	CASSSAGIDNEQFF	TGTGCCAGCAGCTCCGCGGGAATAGACAATGAGCAGTTCTTC
NA	TRBJ1-3	TRBD1	TRBV23-1	CASSSPGTGGGNTIYF	TGCGCCAGCAGTTCACCCGGGACAGGGGGCGGAAACACCATATATTTT
NA	TRBJ1-6	NA	TRBV5-1	CASSLGPRVSNSPLHF	TGCGCCAGCAGCTTAGGTCCTAGGGTTTCTAATTCACCCCTCCACTTT
NA	TRBJ1-5	NA	TRBV6-5	CASSLTENSNQPQHF	TGTGCCAGCAGCCTGACAGAAAATAGCAATCAGCCCCAGCATTTT
NA	TRBJ1-5	NA	TRBV6-5	CASRGQSNQPQHF	TGTGCCAGCAGAGGACAGAGCAATCAGCCCCAGCATTTT
NA	TRBJ1-5	NA	TRBV6-5	CASSGQYSNQPQHF	TGTGCCAGCAGCGGACAGTATAGCAATCAGCCCCAGCATTTT
NA	TRBJ1-5	NA	TRBV6-5	CASSYRRDNNQPQHF	TGTGCCAGCAGTTACCGAAGGGACAACAATCAGCCCCAGCATTTT
NA	TRBJ1-5	NA	TRBV11-2	CASSLGNQPQHF	TGTGCCAGCAGCTTGGGCAATCAGCCCCAGCATTTT
NA	TRBJ2-1	NA	TRBV3-1/TRBV3-2	CASSQALRTCQGGGNEQFF	TGTGCCAGCAGCCAAGCTCTTAGGACGTGCCAGGGGGGGGGCAATGAGCAGTTCTTC
NA	TRBJ1-2	NA	TRBV6-5	CASTGTNYGYTF	TGTGCCAGTACCGGCACTAACTATGGCTACACCTTC
few	TRBJ1-2	NA	TRBV7-9	CASSLAVDNYGYTF	TGTGCCAGCAGCTTAGCGGTGGATAACTATGGCTACACCTTC
few	TRBJ2-3	TRBD2	TRBV5-4	CASSAGGQGDTQYF	TGTGCCAGCAGCGCGGGGGGGCAGGGAGATACGCAGTATTTT
NA	TRBJ1-4	NA	TRBV27	CASSMRGSGATNEKLFF	TGTGCCAGCAGTATGAGGGGATCGGGGGCAACTAATGAAAAACTGTTTTTT
NA	TRBJ2-3	NA	TRBV6-2/TRBV6-3	CASSVQISQADTQYF	TGTGCCAGCAGTGTCCAAATATCCCAGGCGGATACGCAGTATTTT
NA	TRBJ1-5	NA	TRBV25-1	CASSGDTPNQPQHF	TGTGCCAGCAGTGGCGACACCCCGAATCAGCCCCAGCATTTT
NA	TRBJ1-5	NA	TRBV7-2	CASSLLGQPQHF	TGTGCCAGCAGCTTACTTGGTCAGCCCCAGCATTTT
NA	TRBJ2-5	NA	TRBV25-1	CASSRGQETQYF	TGTGCCAGCAGTCGGGGCCAAGAGACCCAGTACTTC
few	TRBJ1-2	NA	TRBV11-2	CASSFGTSYGYTF	TGTGCCAGCAGCTTCGGGACATCTTATGGCTACACCTTC
NA	TRBJ2-1	TRBD2	TRBV19	CASSVASGGYNEQFF	TGTGCCAGTAGCGTCGCTAGCGGGGGCTACAATGAGCAGTTCTTC
NA	TRBJ2-5	NA	TRBV7-6	CASSLGLPQLDGGGAETQYF	TGTGCCAGCAGCTTAGGATTACCACAACTAGACGGTGGTGGCGCGGAGACCCAGTACTTC
NA	TRBJ2-5	NA	TRBV24-1	CATSDLLAEQPETQYF	TGTGCCACCAGTGATCTTCTAGCAGAACAACCGGAGACCCAGTACTTC
once	TRBJ2-1	NA	TRBV24-1	CATSETGTGHNEQFF	TGTGCCACCAGTGAAACAGGGACCGGCCACAATGAGCAGTTCTTC
NA	TRBJ1-2	NA	TRBV11-2	CASSLATGYTF	TGTGCCAGCAGCTTAGCCACAGGCTACACCTTC
NA	TRBJ2-3	NA	TRBV21-1	CASSKGTVSTDTQYF	TGTGCCAGCAGCAAAGGGACAGTTAGCACAGATACGCAGTATTTT
NA	TRBJ2-5	NA	TRBV24-1	CATSDPQGAGSGKRETQYF	TGTGCCACCAGTGATCCACAGGGAGCGGGGTCGGGTAAGAGAGAGACCCAGTACTTC
NA	TRBJ2-3	NA	TRBV29-1	CSAARDTQYF	TGCAGCGCCGCCCGGGATACGCAGTATTTT
medium-sized	TRBJ2-1	NA	TRBV7-9	CASSSQANEQFF	TGTGCCAGCAGCTCACAGGCTAATGAGCAGTTCTTC
NA	TRBJ1-2	NA	TRBV5-8	CASSLGTLYGYTF	TGTGCCAGCAGCCTCGGGACACTCTATGGCTACACCTTC
NA	TRBJ2-3	TRBD2	TRBV19	CASSRLAASTDTQYF	TGTGCCAGTAGCAGACTAGCAGCTAGCACAGATACGCAGTATTTT
NA	TRBJ2-7	TRBD1	TRBV7-9	CASSHRDRVYEQYF	TGTGCCAGCAGCCACCGGGACAGGGTTTACGAGCAGTACTTC
NA	TRBJ2-5	NA	TRBV5-4	CASSSKGNQETQYF	TGTGCCAGCAGCTCCAAGGGGAACCAAGAGACCCAGTACTTC